These 3 T cell receptor beta chains came from one sample sequenced in a study of blood T cell repertoires in COVID-19 (dated by TCRdb to the early 2020s). Preparation of the library involved the immunoSEQ multiplex PCR assay. TCRdb retrieved this table from immuneACCESS and kept in-frame rearrangements only. Not all clones are present; in checked studies, unresolved V genes account for under half, and no reason is known for the remainder. The sample records about 130,000 clones, approximately 80% of which are singletons. 1.9% of the sample is taken by the ten largest. The source material was peripheral blood. The receptors shown here come from a man between 65 and 85 years old with acute or convalescent COVID-19.

This chain connects TRBV29-1 to TRBJ2-7, with 11 bases fitting TRBD1. Trimming at V came to 5 bases and at J to 6 bases, leaving 9 bases not matched to a gene. Germline V gives CDR1 SQVTM, CDR2 ANQGSEA. This CDR3 spans 14 amino acids. The CDR3 nucleotides are TGCAGCGTTAAGCGGGACAGGGGGTTGAGCGAGCAGTACTTC. This gives the protein CSVKRDRGLSEQYF.

V gene TRBV27 combines with J gene TRBJ1-5; TRBD1 might be the D (6 bases). Trimming removed 3 bases at V and 2 bases at J, with 11 bases between. Germline CDR1 reads MNHEY; CDR2 reads SMNVEV (reference sequence). The CDR3 runs to 15 residues. CDR3 nucleotides: TGTGCCAGCAGTTTTTTGGGACAAGGCAATCAGCCCCAGCATTTT. This sequence encodes CASSFLGQGNQPQHF.

The rearrangement uses TRBV11-3 and TRBJ2-7; 7 nucleotides line up with TRBD1. The CDR3 is 13 residues long. The germline gives CDR1 SGHNT, CDR2 YENEEA. J was trimmed by 4 bases and V by 5 bases; bases with no gene match: 5. CDR3 nucleotides: TGTGCCAGCAGCCCTGGGGACAGTTACGAGCAGTACTTC. Protein product: CASSPGDSYEQYF.